A single sample gave rise to the 26 T cell receptor beta chains below, sequenced in a study of control samples from healthy donors and cancer patients. This table comes from immunoSEQ multiplex PCR, and its TCRdb copy is limited to in-frame clones, with some not included. The listing contains about 190,000 clones. The sample consisted of blood. These receptors all stem from a woman in her 30s in good health.

The gene calls are TRBV7-9 and TRBJ2-7; no firm D call. V lost 5 bases, J lost 0 bases, and 5 bases lay in between. Germline CDR1 SEHNR, CDR2 FQNEAQ (reference sequence). The CDR3 is 12 amino acids. DNA of the CDR3: TGTGCCAGCAGCACATTCTCCTACGAGCAGTACTTC. The encoded protein is CASSTFSYEQYF.

CDR3 region: CATSRGNKVEQPQHF. CDR3 nucleotide sequence: TGTGCCACCAGCAGAGGAAATAAGGTGGAGCAGCCCCAGCATTTT. The rearrangement links TRBV15 to TRBJ1-5; D not certain. CDR3 length: 15 amino acids. The germline V gene encodes CDR1 LNHNV and CDR2 YYDKDF (reference sequence). V lost 1 base and J lost 7, with 14 bases in between.

About this clone itself: The sample has other DNA sequences that encode this CDR3 too. The genes are TRBV6-5 and TRBJ1-4; no definite D call. V lost 0 bases to trimming and J lost 4 bases, with 3 bases between them. The CDR3 totals 13 residues. Germline CDR1 and CDR2: MNHEY and SVGAGI. CDR3 in DNA: TGTGCCAGCAGTTACTCGGGTAATGAAAAACTGTTTTTT. As protein: CASSYSGNEKLFF.

This chain links TRBV28 with TRBJ2-4; possible D gene TRBD1, 6 bases. V was cut by 9 bases and J by 7 bases, with 13 bases left in between. CDR3 length: 12 residues. Germline-derived CDR1 and CDR2 are MDHEN and SYDVKM. CDR3 sequence (DNA): TGTGCCAGTCGTACAGGGAGTAACATTCAGTACTTC. It yields the protein CASRTGSNIQYF.

The CDR3 sequence: CASSLAYSGGGATDTQYF. The CDR3 DNA follows: TGTGCCAGCAGCTTAGCGTACTCTGGCGGGGGGGCGACGGATACGCAGTATTTT. The V and J genes are TRBV7-2 and TRBJ2-3, with TRBD2 identical over 9 bases. This CDR3 spans 18 amino acids. The J segment lost 6 bases and the V segment lost 0 bases, leaving 13 bases of the junction unmatched. Germline V gene data show CDR1 as SGHTA and CDR2 as FQGNSA.

This chain links TRBV27 with TRBJ1-1; D is unclear. Germline assignment: CDR1 MNHEY and CDR2 SMNVEV (reference sequence). CDR3 length: 13 residues. V gave up 4 bases and J gave up 5 bases, with 11 bases separating them. CDR3 nucleotides: TGTGCCAGCAGTTCCAGAGCTGGTACTGAAGCTTTCTTT. Its protein product is CASSSRAGTEAFF.

The V call is TRBV15, the J call TRBJ2-1, with D possibly being TRBD2 (5 bases). Trimming stripped 5 bases from V and 12 bases from J, with 11 bases between. The CDR3 loop spans 11 amino acids. Germline CDR1 is LNHNV and CDR2 is YYDKDF (reference sequence). CDR3 sequence: CATSLGLRQFF. The DNA of the CDR3 is TGTGCCACCAGCCTCGGACTGAGGCAGTTCTTC.

J is TRBJ2-2 and V is TRBV6-5; no definite D call. Trimming shortened V by 0 bases and J by 7 bases, and 12 bases separated the two germline ends. This CDR3 is built from 15 residues. Germline CDR1 is MNHEY and CDR2 is SVGAGI. CDR3 in DNA: TGTGCCAGCAGTTACTCGGCTCCAGTTCACGGGGAGCTGTTTTTT. Protein sequence: CASSYSAPVHGELFF.

Regarding this clone: The junction does not match germline at one end; this may be a read error. This chain links TRBV4-3 with TRBJ2-7; D is possibly TRBD2 (7 bases). Germline V gives CDR1 LGHNA, CDR2 YSLEER. The CDR3 has 12 residues. The DNA of the CDR3 is TGCGCCAGCAGCCAGGGGGGGGCCAGGATAGCGTTC. Amino acid sequence: CASSQGGARIAF.

The rearrangement uses TRBV9 and TRBJ1-6; D gene uncertain. V lost 3 bases and J 4 bases, leaving 8 bases between the germline ends. CDR3 length: 14 residues. Germline values: CDR1 SGDLS, CDR2 YYNGEE. The CDR3 spells CASSAKGYNSPLHF. The CDR3 DNA reads TGTGCCAGCAGCGCTAAAGGTTATAATTCACCCCTCCACTTT.

This chain uses TRBV4-3 with TRBJ2-5, with 12 bases that match TRBD2. The CDR3 consists of 17 residues. J gave up 4 bases and V 0 bases, and 6 bases lay outside the gene matches. The germline V gene encodes CDR1 LGHNA and CDR2 YSLEER. CDR3 sequence: CASSQDPPSGGVETQYF. The DNA for the CDR3 is TGCGCCAGCAGCCAAGATCCCCCTAGCGGGGGGGTAGAGACCCAGTACTTC.

This rearrangement joins TRBV24-1 to TRBJ2-5; no firm D call. Per the germline V gene, CDR1 is KGHDR and CDR2 is SFDVKD. Trimming stripped 4 bases from V and 5 bases from J, with 13 bases between. This CDR3 spans 14 amino acids. CDR3 region: CATSDPTREETQYF. For the CDR3, the DNA is TGTGCCACCAGTGACCCTACCCGCGAGGAGACCCAGTACTTC.

The V gene is TRBV19, the J gene TRBJ1-6; D may be TRBD1 (5 bases). CDR3 length: 18 residues. Germline V CDR1 and CDR2: LNHDA, SQIVND (reference sequence). V lost 4 bases and J lost 7, with 23 bases in between. CDR3 amino acids: CASSTAGGWPLGNSPLHF. CDR3 nucleotides: TGTGCCAGTAGTACCGCGGGGGGATGGCCGTTAGGGAATTCACCCCTCCACTTT.

The chain's CDR3 is CASSQRLAGGPNGELFF. DNA of the CDR3: TGTGCCAGCAGCCAGAGACTAGCGGGGGGGCCGAACGGGGAGCTGTTTTTT. The chain carries TRBV4-2 and TRBJ2-2; TRBD2 matches 14 bases. V gave up 3 bases and J gave up 7 bases; unmatched junction bases: 7. The germline gives CDR1 LGHNA, CDR2 YNFKEQ. The CDR3 is 17 residues long.

The chain recombines TRBV5-1 with TRBJ1-1, with unresolved D. The CDR3 covers 14 residues. Trimming stripped 1 base from V and 0 bases from J, with 7 bases between. Germline assignment: CDR1 SGHRS and CDR2 YFSETQ. The CDR3 is CASSLRAMNTEAFF. The CDR3 DNA reads as TGCGCCAGCAGCTTGAGGGCGATGAACACTGAAGCTTTCTTT.

This chain joins TRBV12-3 or TRBV12-4 and TRBJ1-5; D may be TRBD1 (5 bases). CDR3 length: 13 residues. Trimming stripped 3 bases from V and 8 bases from J, with 11 bases between. This chain's CDR3 is CASSFRQGKPQHF. In DNA, the CDR3 is TGTGCCAGCAGTTTCCGGCAGGGAAAGCCCCAGCATTTT.

This chain uses TRBV19 with TRBJ2-7; 9 nucleotides line up with TRBD1. Trimming at V came to 5 bases and at J to 2 bases, leaving 7 bases not matched to a gene. Germline values: CDR1 LNHDA, CDR2 SQIVND (reference sequence). CDR3 length: 15 residues. CDR3 nucleotide sequence: TGTGCCAGTAGTGCTACCGGGACAGGGACCTACGAGCAGTACTTC. As protein: CASSATGTGTYEQYF.

The rearrangement joins TRBV4-1 to TRBJ2-7, with TRBD1 identical over 12 bases. CDR3 length equals 16 residues. Trimming at V came to 1 base and at J to 4 bases, leaving 5 bases not matched to a gene. The germline CDR1 and CDR2 sequences are MGHRA and YSYEKL. The CDR3 bases are TGCGCCAGCAGCCAAGTGCCGGGACAGGGGGCATACGAGCAGTACTTC. Translation: CASSQVPGQGAYEQYF.

The V call is TRBV6-5, the J call TRBJ2-5; D remains ambiguous. Germline lookup yields CDR1 MNHEY and CDR2 SVGAGI. The CDR3 length is 14 residues. The V gene lost 2 bases and the J gene lost 5 bases, with 12 bases spanning the gap. In nucleotides, the CDR3 is TGTGCCAGCAGTTACGGGGTCCTCCGGGAGACCCAGTACTTC. Amino acids: CASSYGVLRETQYF.

The chain recombines TRBV6-5 with TRBJ1-2; tentatively, D is TRBD1 (5 bases). Germline loops: CDR1 MNHEY, CDR2 SVGAGI. The CDR3 length is 14 residues. V lost 7 bases, J lost 0 bases, and 12 bases lay in between. CDR3 residues: CASNQGGTNYGYTF. The CDR3 bases are TGTGCCAGCAACCAGGGAGGGACTAACTATGGCTACACCTTC.

This sequence joins TRBV19 and TRBJ1-6; no clear D. This CDR3 has 13 residues. Germline V CDR1 and CDR2: LNHDA, SQIVND (reference sequence). The V and J ends lost 4 bases and 4 bases respectively, with 5 bases between them. The CDR3 here is CASSTGYNSPLHF. The CDR3 region has the DNA TGTGCCAGTAGTACAGGATATAATTCACCCCTCCACTTT.

The chain joins TRBV5-6 to TRBJ2-1; TRBD2 might be the D (5 bases). The CDR3 extends over 16 amino acids. Germline V lookup: CDR1 SGHDT, CDR2 YYEEEE. Trimming pared 0 bases from V and 6 bases from J, leaving 16 bases between. The CDR3 sequence is CASSLVVGQEANEQFF. The CDR3 DNA reads TGTGCCAGCAGCTTGGTGGTTGGCCAGGAGGCCAATGAGCAGTTCTTC.

This chain links TRBV3-1 (or the pseudogene TRBV3-2) with TRBJ1-5; D uncertain. This CDR3 contains 14 residues. V gave up 1 base and J gave up 7 bases, with 11 bases separating them. Per germline, CDR1 LGHDT and CDR2 YNNKEL (reference sequence). This chain's CDR3 is CASSQGQPGQPQHF. DNA of the CDR3: TGTGCCAGCAGCCAAGGCCAGCCGGGACAGCCCCAGCATTTT.

J is TRBJ2-1 and V is TRBV2, with D uncertain. In germline, CDR1 is SNHLY, CDR2 FYNNEI. The CDR3 length is 16 residues. V gave up 3 bases and J gave up 0 bases, with 12 bases separating them. CDR3 DNA: TGTGCCAGCAGTGAGTCCTTACGCAGCTCCTACAATGAGCAGTTCTTC. This translates into CASSESLRSSYNEQFF.

The chain couples TRBV29-1 to TRBJ1-2; tentative D call: TRBD1 (6 bases). The CDR3 spans 12 residues. Germline-derived CDR1 and CDR2 are SQVTM and ANQGSEA. Trimming took 4 bases from V and 8 from J, leaving 14 bases between them. The CDR3 bases are TGCAGCGTTGCTCAGGGGATTGGGGGCTACACCTTC. Translating gives CSVAQGIGGYTF.

The chain recombines TRBV5-1 with TRBJ2-1; D gene ambiguous. The CDR3 loop spans 13 amino acids. Trimming shortened V by 5 bases and J by 9 bases, and 15 bases separated the two germline ends. The germline V gene has CDR1 SGHRS and CDR2 YFSETQ. The CDR3 loop is CASSSLTKPEQFF. In DNA, the CDR3 is TGCGCCAGCAGTAGTTTGACAAAGCCTGAGCAGTTCTTC.